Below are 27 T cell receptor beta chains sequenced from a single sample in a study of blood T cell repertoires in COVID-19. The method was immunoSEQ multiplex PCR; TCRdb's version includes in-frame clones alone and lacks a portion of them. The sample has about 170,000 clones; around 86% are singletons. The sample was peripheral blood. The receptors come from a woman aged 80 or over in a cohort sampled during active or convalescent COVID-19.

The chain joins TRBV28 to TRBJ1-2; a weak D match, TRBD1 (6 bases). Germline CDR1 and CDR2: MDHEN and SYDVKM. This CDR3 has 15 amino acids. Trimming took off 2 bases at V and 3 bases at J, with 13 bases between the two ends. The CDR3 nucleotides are TGTGCCAGCAGTTTAAGTCTGGGGGCGGACTATGGCTACACCTTC. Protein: CASSLSLGADYGYTF.

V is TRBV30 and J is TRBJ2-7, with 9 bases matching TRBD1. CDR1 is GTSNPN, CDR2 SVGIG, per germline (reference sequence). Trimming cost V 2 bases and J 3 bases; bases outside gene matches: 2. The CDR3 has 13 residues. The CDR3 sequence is CAWSPGQGYEQYF. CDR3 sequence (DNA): TGTGCCTGGAGTCCGGGACAGGGCTACGAGCAGTACTTC.

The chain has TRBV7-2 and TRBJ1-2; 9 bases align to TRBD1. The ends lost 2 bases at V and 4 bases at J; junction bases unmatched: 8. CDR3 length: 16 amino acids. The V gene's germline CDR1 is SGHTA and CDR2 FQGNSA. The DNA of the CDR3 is TGTGCCAGCAGCTTAATGCCGGGACAGGGAGGCTATGGCTACACCTTC. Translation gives CASSLMPGQGGYGYTF.

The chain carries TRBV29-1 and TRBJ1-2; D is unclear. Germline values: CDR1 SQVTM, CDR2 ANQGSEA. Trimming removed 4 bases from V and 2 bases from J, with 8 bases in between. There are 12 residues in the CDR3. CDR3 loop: CSVVAANYGYTF. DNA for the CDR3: TGCAGCGTTGTAGCAGCGAACTATGGCTACACCTTC.

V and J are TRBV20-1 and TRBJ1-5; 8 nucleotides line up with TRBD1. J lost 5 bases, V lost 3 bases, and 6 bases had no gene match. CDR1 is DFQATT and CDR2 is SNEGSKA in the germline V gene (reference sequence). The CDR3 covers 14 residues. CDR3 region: CSASATGGDQPQHF. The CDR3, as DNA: TGCAGTGCTAGTGCTACAGGGGGAGATCAGCCCCAGCATTTT.

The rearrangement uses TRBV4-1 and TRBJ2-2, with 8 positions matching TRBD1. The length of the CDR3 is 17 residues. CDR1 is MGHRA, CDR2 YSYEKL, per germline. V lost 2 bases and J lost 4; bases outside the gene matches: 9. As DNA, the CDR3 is TGCGCCAGCAGCCAACGGACAGGGATCCGCGTCACCGGGGAGCTGTTTTTT. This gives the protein CASSQRTGIRVTGELFF.

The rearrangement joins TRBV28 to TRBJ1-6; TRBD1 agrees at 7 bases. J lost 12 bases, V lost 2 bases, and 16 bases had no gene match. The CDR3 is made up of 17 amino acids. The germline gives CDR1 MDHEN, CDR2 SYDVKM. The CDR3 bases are TGTGCCAGCAGTTTACTATACCCTTCGGACAGGAAGGGACCCCTCCACTTT. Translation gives CASSLLYPSDRKGPLHF.

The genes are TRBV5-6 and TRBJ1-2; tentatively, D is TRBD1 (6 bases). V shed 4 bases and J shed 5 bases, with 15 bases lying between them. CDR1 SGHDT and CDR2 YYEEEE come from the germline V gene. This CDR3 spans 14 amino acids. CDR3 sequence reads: CASSTTGIPYGYTF. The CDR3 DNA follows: TGTGCCAGCAGCACAACAGGGATACCATATGGCTACACCTTC.

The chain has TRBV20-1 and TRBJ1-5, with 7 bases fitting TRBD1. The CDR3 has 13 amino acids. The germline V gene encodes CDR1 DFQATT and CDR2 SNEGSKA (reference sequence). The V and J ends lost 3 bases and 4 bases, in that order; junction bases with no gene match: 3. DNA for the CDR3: TGCAGTGCTAGTGGGGACAGAAATCAGCCCCAGCATTTT. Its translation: CSASGDRNQPQHF.

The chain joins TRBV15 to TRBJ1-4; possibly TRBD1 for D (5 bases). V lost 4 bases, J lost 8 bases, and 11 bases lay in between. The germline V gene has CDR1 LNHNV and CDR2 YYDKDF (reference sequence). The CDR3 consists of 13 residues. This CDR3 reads CATSTRRGEKLFF. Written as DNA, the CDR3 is TGTGCCACCAGCACCCGGCGGGGGGAAAAACTGTTTTTT.

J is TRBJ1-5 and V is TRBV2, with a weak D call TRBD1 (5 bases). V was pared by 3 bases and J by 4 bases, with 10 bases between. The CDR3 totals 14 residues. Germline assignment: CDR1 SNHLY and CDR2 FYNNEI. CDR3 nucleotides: TGTGCCAGCAGTGAGGGCAGGGCAAATCAGCCCCAGCATTTT. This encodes CASSEGRANQPQHF.

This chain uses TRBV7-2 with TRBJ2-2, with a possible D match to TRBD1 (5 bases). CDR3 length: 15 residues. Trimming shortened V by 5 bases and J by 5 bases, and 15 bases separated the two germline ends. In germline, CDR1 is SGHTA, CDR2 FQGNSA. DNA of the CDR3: TGTGCCAGCAGCCCAGAGGACATCTTGACCGGGGAGCTGTTTTTT. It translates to CASSPEDILTGELFF.

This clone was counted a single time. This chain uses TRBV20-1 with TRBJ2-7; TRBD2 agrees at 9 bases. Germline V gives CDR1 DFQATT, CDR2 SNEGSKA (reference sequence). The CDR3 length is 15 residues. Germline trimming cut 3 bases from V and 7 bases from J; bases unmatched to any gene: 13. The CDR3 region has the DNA TGCAGTGCTAGTGGACGGACGAGTAGCGGGGGAGAGCAGTACGTC. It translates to CSASGRTSSGGEQYV.

The CDR3: CASSLQQGYNEKLFF. The CDR3 region has the DNA TGTGCCAGCAGCTTACAACAGGGGTATAATGAAAAACTGTTTTTT. The rearrangement uses TRBV7-8 and TRBJ1-4; TRBD1 matches 7 bases. This CDR3 comprises 15 residues. Trimming at V came to 2 bases and at J to 4 bases, leaving 4 bases not matched to a gene. Germline-derived CDR1 and CDR2 are SGHVS and FQNEAQ.

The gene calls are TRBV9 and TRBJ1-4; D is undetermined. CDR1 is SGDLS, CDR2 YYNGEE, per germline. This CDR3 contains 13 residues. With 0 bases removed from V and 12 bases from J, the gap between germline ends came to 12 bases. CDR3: CASSVEESLELFF. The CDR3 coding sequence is TGTGCCAGCAGCGTAGAGGAGTCTCTAGAACTGTTTTTT.

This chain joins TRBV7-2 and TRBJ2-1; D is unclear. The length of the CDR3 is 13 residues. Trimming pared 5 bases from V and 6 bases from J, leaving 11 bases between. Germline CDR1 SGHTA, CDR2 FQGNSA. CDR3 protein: CASSPDSLNEQFF. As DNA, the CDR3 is TGTGCCAGCAGCCCTGACTCGCTCAATGAGCAGTTCTTC.

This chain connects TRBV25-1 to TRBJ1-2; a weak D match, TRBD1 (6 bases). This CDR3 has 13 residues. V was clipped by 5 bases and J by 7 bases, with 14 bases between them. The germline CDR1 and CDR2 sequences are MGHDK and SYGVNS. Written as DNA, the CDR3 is TGTGCCAGCAGTAAAGGGGGTATTCCTGGCTACACCTTC. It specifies CASSKGGIPGYTF.

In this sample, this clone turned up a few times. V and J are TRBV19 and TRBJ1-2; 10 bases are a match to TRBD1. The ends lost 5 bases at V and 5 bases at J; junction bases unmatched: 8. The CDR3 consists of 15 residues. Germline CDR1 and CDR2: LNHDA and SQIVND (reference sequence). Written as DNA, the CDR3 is TGTGCCAGTAGTCCAACCGGGACAGGGGCTTATGGCTACACCTTC. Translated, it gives CASSPTGTGAYGYTF.

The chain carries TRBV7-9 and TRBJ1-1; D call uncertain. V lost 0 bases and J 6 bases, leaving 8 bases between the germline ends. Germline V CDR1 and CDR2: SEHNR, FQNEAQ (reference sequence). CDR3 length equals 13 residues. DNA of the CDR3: TGTGCCAGCAGCTTAGCAGGGAGAGCTGAAGCTTTCTTT. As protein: CASSLAGRAEAFF.

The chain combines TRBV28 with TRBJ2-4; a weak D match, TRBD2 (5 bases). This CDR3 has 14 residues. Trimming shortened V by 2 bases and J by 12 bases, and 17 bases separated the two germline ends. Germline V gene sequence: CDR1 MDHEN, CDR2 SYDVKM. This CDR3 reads CASSLATTGVYQYF. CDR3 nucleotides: TGTGCCAGCAGTTTAGCCACAACCGGGGTATATCAGTACTTC.

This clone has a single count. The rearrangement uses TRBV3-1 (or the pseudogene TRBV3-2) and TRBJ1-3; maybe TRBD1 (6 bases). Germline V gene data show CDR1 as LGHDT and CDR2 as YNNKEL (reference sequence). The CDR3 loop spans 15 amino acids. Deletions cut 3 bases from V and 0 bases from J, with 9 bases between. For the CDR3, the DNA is TGTGCCAGCAGCCACAGGGGATCCTCTGGAAACACCATATATTTT. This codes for CASSHRGSSGNTIYF.

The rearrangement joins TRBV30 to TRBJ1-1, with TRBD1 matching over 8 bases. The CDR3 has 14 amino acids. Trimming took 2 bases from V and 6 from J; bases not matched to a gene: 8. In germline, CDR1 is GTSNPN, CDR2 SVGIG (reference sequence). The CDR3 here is CAWSKDRVRAEAFF. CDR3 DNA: TGTGCCTGGAGTAAGGACAGGGTAAGGGCTGAAGCTTTCTTT. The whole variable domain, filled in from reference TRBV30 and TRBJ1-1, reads SQTIHQWPATLVQPVGSPLSLECTVEGTSNPNLYWYRQAAGRGLQLLFYSVGIGQISSEVPQNLSASRPQDRQFILSSKKLLLSDSGFYLCAWSKDRVRAEAFFGQGTRLTVV.

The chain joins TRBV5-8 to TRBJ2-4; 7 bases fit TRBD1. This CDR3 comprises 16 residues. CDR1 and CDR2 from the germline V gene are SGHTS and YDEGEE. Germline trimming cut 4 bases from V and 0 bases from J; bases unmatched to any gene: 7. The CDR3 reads CASSRQGRLAKNIQYF. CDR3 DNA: TGTGCCAGCAGCAGACAGGGAAGGCTAGCCAAAAACATTCAGTACTTC.

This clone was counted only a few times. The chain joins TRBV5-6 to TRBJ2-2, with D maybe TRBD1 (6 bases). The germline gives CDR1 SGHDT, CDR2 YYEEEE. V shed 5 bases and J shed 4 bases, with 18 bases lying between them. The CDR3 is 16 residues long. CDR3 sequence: CASRPGAGPTTGELFF. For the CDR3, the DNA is TGTGCCAGCAGACCAGGGGCAGGGCCGACCACCGGGGAGCTGTTTTTT. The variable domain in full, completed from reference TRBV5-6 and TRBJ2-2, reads DAGVTQSPTHLIKTRGQQVTLRCSPKSGHDTVSWYQQALGQGPQFIFQYYEEEERQRGNFPDRFSGHQFPNYSSELNVNALLLGDSALYLCASRPGAGPTTGELFFGEGSRLTVL.

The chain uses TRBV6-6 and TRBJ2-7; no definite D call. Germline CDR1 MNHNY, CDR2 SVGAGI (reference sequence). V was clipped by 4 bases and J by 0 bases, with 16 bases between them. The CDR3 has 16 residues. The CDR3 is CASSSPQAASSYEQYV. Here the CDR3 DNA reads TGTGCCAGCAGTTCCCCGCAGGCAGCCAGCTCCTACGAGCAGTACGTC.

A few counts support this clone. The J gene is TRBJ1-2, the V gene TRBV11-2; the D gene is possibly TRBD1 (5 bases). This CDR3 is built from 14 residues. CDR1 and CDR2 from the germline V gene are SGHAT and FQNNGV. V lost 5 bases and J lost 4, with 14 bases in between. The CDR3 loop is CASSTQGVSYGYTF. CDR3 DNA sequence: TGTGCCAGCAGCACCCAGGGTGTCAGCTATGGCTACACCTTC.

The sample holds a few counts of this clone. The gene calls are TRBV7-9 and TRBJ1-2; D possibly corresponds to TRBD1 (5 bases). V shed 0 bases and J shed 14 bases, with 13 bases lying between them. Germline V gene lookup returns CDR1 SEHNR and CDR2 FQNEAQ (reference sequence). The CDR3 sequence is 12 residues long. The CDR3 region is CASSLAQGQETF. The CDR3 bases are TGTGCCAGCAGCTTAGCGCAGGGCCAGGAAACCTTC.